This T cell receptor beta chain was profiled in a study of CD8+CD57+ T cells in acquired aplastic anemia. About the research overall: DNA recovered from sorted CD4+ and CD8+ cells had a mean of about 3.5 ug. Where healthy donors were concerned, CD4+ cells averaged about 10 million reads. Study results and limitations: Found in both controls and patients were around 29 CD8+ CDR3 sequences. Statistical testing detected no significant gap in CD8+ Simpson's diversity between patients and controls.

Germline V CDR1 and CDR2: DFQATT, SNEGSKA (reference sequence). This CDR3 is built from 15 residues. V lost 3 bases and J lost 2; bases outside the gene matches: 9. Comment on this clonotype: Its antigen is not identified.

Genomic DNA was employed as the template in profiling TCR beta VDJ and CDR3. One entry per CDR3 protein, called by TCRdb with MiXCR from the reads. The table has 50,000 to 70,000 distinct CDR3 sequences, about 50% seen once. The chain has TRBV20-1 and TRBJ1-2; 7 bases are a match to TRBD1. The receptor's source is a human donor in good health, serving as a control. Sequenced material: sorted CD4+, CD8+, or CD8+CD57+ T cells (not recorded which) from PBMCs. The CDR3 here is CSASSLGGLNYGYTF. CDR3 DNA: TGCAGTGCTAGTTCCTTAGGGGGCCTCAACTATGGCTACACCTTC.